This note documents a single TCR beta chain sequence. The source of the sample is a study of OX40 agonist ivuxolimab in advanced cancers. Per germline, CDR1 SGHKS and CDR2 YYEKEE (reference sequence). CDR3 length: 14 residues. The V gene lost 1 base and the J gene lost 6 bases, with 13 bases spanning the gap. Sequenced by immunoSEQ multiplex PCR; TCRdb stores in-frame clones only, minus some. Among tens of thousands of clones, around 81% were seen once, and the ten largest hold about 5.8%. The clonotype originates from an adult with an advanced solid tumor such as melanoma, head and neck, liver or kidney cancer. This rearrangement joins TRBV5-5 to TRBJ1-1; D not resolved. This sample comprised CD4+ or CD8+ T cells sorted from blood, obtained in a trial of the OX40 agonist ivuxolimab. CDR3 coding DNA: TGTGCCAGCAGCTTGAGCCGTCGTAGGCCTGAAGCTTTCTTT. Its protein product is CASSLSRRRPEAFF.